The T cell receptor beta chain described here comes from a study of T cells in women clearing cervical HPV infection. At the level of the study: Cases' blood sampling followed lesion detection by median approximately 150 days (90 to 200). Study results and caveats: Cases and controls were distinguished at AUC about 0.79 by richness and V genes. Timing of associations relative to infection is unclear; T-cell subsets were not isolated.

This table comes from immunoSEQ multiplex PCR, and its TCRdb copy is limited to in-frame clones, with some not included. The sample yields tens of thousands of clones, of which the top ten take up more than 8.5%. Trimming cost V 4 bases and J 6 bases; bases outside gene matches: 5. Looked up from germline, CDR1 is SEHNR and CDR2 is FQNEAQ (reference sequence). This CDR3 is 14 amino acids long. MY09/MY11 PCR detected cervical HPV DNA; dot-blot assigned genotypes. About this clone: Its antigen is not known. The read halts 3 residues ahead of the CDR3 end, with the missing end drawn from the germline J gene.

The specimen was blood buffy coat. The V gene is TRBV7-9, the J gene TRBJ2-7; 11 nucleotides line up with TRBD1. This clonotype was obtained from a woman between 18 and 70 years old with a cervical HPV16 infection that either progressed to CIN3+ or cleared (not recorded which). The CDR3 loop is CASSSFGTGGEQYF. The CDR3 bases that were read are TGTGCCAGCAGCTCATTCGGGACAGGGGGCGAG.